This passage covers 3 T cell receptor beta chains from one sample sequenced in a study of T cell responses to AZD1222 COVID-19 vaccine. Clones were read by immunoSEQ multiplex PCR, and TCRdb kept only the in-frame ones, dropping some. The repertoire holds roughly 120,000 clones, roughly 85% seen once, with roughly 1.7% in the top ten. This specimen was peripheral blood, taken on day 0 of AZD1222 vaccination. The receptors shown here come from an adult in good health.

J is TRBJ1-5 and V is TRBV6-6; 9 bases are shared with TRBD1. V gave up 6 bases and J gave up 5 bases; unmatched junction bases: 2. Germline CDR1 and CDR2: MNHNY and SVGAGI (reference sequence). The CDR3 is 13 residues long. The CDR3 bases are TGTGCCAGCAGCTGGACAGGGGATCAGCCCCAGCATTTT. Translating it yields CASSWTGDQPQHF.

The gene calls are TRBV7-9 and TRBJ1-2; D unclear. There are 13 residues in the CDR3. CDR1 is SEHNR, CDR2 FQNEAQ, per germline (reference sequence). V gave up 11 bases and J gave up 0 bases, with 13 bases separating them. For the CDR3, the DNA is TGTGCCTCTGTCCGTCACACTAACTATGGCTACACCTTC. Residues: CASVRHTNYGYTF.

This clone was detected only once. V gene TRBV7-2 combines with J gene TRBJ2-2, with 7 positions matching TRBD2. From germline, CDR1 is SGHTA and CDR2 FQGNSA. Trimming took 6 bases from V and 2 from J; bases not matched to a gene: 9. The CDR3 spans 16 residues. The DNA for the CDR3 is TGTGCCAGCAGTCGTGGCGGGGGAGCTAACACCGGGGAGCTGTTTTTT. Translation: CASSRGGGANTGELFF.